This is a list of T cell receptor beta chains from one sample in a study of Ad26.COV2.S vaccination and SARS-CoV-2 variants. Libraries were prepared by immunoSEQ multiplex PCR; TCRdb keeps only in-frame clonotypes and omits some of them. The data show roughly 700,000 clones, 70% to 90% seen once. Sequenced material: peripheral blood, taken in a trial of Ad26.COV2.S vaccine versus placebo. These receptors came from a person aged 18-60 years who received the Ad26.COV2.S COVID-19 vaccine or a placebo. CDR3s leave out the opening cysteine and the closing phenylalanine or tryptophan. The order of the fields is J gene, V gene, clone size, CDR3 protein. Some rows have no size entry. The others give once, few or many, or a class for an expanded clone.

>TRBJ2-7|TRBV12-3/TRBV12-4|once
ASSLFRGEQY
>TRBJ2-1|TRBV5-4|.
ASSLSPPGGQF
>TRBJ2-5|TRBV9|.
ASSPNGGVQETQY
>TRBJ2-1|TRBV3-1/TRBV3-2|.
ASLAEVAGGYNEQF
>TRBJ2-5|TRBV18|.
ASSPSRGAETQY
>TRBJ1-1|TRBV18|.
ASSPPSGGGNTEAF
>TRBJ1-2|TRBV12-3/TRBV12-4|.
ASSFFRASGYT
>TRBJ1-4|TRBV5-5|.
ASSLVGGLYEKLF
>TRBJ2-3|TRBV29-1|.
SVQGLAGRTDTQY
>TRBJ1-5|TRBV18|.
ASSLQDGDQPQH
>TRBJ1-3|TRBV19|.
ASSSLGSGNTIY
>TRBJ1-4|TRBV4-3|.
ASSQDRGPNEKLF
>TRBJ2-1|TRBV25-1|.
ASSEWGQGALDEQF
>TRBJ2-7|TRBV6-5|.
ASSYGQFYEQY
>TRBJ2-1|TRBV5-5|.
ASWGLGSANEQF
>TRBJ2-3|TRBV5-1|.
ASSLGPSGSTDTQY
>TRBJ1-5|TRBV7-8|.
ASSLGSYSNQPQH
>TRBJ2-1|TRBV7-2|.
ASSPSPAPGNEQF
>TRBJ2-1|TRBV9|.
ASSVSGRRSNEQF
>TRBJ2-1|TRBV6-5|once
ASSRRGRIEQF
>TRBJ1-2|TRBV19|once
ASRMEGGANYGYT
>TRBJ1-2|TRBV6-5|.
ASSLTGPAYGYT
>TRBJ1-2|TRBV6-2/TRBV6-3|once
ASSSDRGPYGYT
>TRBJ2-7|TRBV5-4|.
ASSPGTSFYEQY
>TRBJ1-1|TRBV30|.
AWSVDSQSEAF
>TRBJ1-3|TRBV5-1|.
ASSLGPSGNTIY
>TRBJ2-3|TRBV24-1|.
ATSGLRTDTQY
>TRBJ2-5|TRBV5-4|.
ASSGYQGNQETQY
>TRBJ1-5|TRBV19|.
ASSRGAGTNSNQPQH
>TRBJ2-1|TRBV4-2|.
ASSQDPGADNEQF
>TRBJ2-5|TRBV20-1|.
SASRRIGETQY
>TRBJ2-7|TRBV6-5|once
ASSYSASGAYEQY
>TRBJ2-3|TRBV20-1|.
SASLGQGGTSSTDTQY
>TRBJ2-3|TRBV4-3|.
ASSQWTGVSTDTQY
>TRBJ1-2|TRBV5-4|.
ASSFWTRDVNYGYT
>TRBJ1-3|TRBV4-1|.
ASSQSRDRGSLSGNTIY
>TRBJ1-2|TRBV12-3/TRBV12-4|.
ASSSQLVNGYT
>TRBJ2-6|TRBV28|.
ASSLEGSGANVLT
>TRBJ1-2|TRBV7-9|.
ASTVLGGYT
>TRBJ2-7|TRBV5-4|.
ASSLGYRGRRNEQY
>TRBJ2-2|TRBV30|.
AWSVMGYGGELF
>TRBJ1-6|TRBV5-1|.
ASSPGTYTSPLH
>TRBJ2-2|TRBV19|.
ASSMSGFGGELF
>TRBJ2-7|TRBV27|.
ASSLEGGNSYEQY
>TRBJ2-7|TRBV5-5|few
ASSLYGLGQY
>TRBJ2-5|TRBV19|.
ASSNGPPGGTQY
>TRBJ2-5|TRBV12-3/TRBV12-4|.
ASSLGGSETQY
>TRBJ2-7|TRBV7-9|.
ASRSVGNPEQY
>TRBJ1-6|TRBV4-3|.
ASSQQGSYNSPLH
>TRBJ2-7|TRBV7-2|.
ASSLVASGGKLLN
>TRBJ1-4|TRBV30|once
AWSPHARANEKLF
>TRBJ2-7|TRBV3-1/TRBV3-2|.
ASSQLSGGYYEQY
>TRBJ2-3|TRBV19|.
ASSIETDTQY
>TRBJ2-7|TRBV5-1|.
ASSLGTSGRGEQY